This T cell receptor beta chain was sequenced in a study of T-cell reconstitution after alpha-beta-depleted transplantation in children. Unique molecular identifiers were built into the TCRbeta library. From the PCR reads, TCRdb called clonotypes with MiXCR, one entry per CDR3 protein. The table has about 420,000 distinct CDR3 sequences, 15% to 20% seen once. This clonotype was observed a few times. Its antigen is unidentified. The CDR3 runs 15 residues. V was clipped by 6 bases and J by 4 bases, with 19 bases between them. Germline V CDR1 and CDR2: MGHRA, YSYEKL. Study conclusions and caveats: Surviving thymic progenitors and recipient T cells were the source of high TCRbeta diversity at day 60 in some patients. Two months or so post-transplant, alpha-beta T cells reportedly derived from several hundred expanded graft clones. A year had passed since transplant, and T-cell counts and diversity by then came mostly from newly produced T cells.

V and J are TRBV4-1 and TRBJ2-7; the D gene is possibly TRBD1 (6 bases). The source material was PBMCs, mostly from graft donor cells, sampled 360 days after TCRalphabeta/CD19-depleted stem cell transplant. The clonotype comes from a boy in the first two years of life who had a stem cell transplant for Wiskott-Aldrich syndrome, so the T cells may come from the graft donor. CDR3 nucleotide sequence: TGCGCCAGCAGTTACAGGGACGGCCCTGGGTACGAGCAGTACTTC. Encoded protein: CASSYRDGPGYEQYF.